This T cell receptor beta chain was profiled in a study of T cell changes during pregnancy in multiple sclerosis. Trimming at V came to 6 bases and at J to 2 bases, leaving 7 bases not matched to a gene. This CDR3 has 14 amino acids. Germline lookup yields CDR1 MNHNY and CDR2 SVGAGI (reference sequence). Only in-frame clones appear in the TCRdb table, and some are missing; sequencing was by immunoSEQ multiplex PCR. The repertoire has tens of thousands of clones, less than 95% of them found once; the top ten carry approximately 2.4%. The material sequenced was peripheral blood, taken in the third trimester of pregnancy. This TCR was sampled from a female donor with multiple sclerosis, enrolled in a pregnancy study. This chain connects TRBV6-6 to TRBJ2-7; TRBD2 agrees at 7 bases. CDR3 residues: CASRLAELTYEQYF. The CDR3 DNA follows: TGTGCCAGCAGGCTAGCGGAGTTAACCTACGAGCAGTACTTC.